This T cell receptor beta chain was sequenced for a study of blood T cells in healthy people across ages. General study points: One million T cells yielded diversity estimates that were considered underestimates.

Germline V gene data show CDR1 as LGHDT and CDR2 as YNNKEL (reference sequence). V lost 5 bases to trimming and J lost 1 base; unmatched junction nucleotides: 9. CDR3 length: 16 residues. A few counts support this clonotype. Its target is unknown. All donors came from Russia, were Caucasian and healthy, and spanned ages roughly 6 to 95. Samples each had at least 5 micrograms of total RNA extracted. A J-beta primer mix and a sample-barcoded 5' primer were used in a second PCR of roughly 6 to 11 cycles. MiXCR, run by TCRdb on the 5' RACE reads, gives a single entry per CDR3 protein. The sample has about 1 million distinct CDR3 sequences, under 30% seen once. This same sample was also part of a study on T cells of mothers and their children. That paper adds: A few healthy Caucasian mothers, along with their six children, served as the donors.

Sequenced material: blood. This clonotype was obtained from a girl aged 2-10 years in good health. The rearrangement uses TRBV3-1 and TRBJ2-5; TRBD2 agrees at 8 bases. The CDR3 coding sequence is TGTGCCAGCAGCTCTATAGCGGGAACGGGCCAAGAGACCCAGTACTTC. Translation: CASSSIAGTGQETQYF.